Below, 5 T cell receptor beta chains from the same sample are listed, as sequenced in a study of T-cell memory formation after mild COVID-19. In TCRdb, the 5' RACE reads were re-called with MiXCR into one record per CDR3 protein. Here the sample spans about 180,000 distinct CDR3 sequences, 16% being singletons. Sequencing was carried out using PBMCs or a T cell subset sorted from them (not recorded which). Source of these receptors: an adult woman who had mild COVID-19 (a few samples of this study predate the infection). Cell type and time point are not known.

The chain carries TRBV12-3 or TRBV12-4 and TRBJ1-5; no definite D call. CDR3 size: 15 residues. Deletions cut 3 bases from V and 6 bases from J, with 15 bases between. CDR3 region: CASSLSLLGGQPQHF. The DNA of the CDR3 is TGTGCCAGCAGTTTGTCATTATTGGGTGGTCAGCCCCAGCATTTT.

The chain is built from TRBV7-9 and TRBJ2-7; 8 bases map to TRBD1. The CDR3 runs 14 residues. Trimming removed 4 bases from V and 7 bases from J; junction bases left unmatched: 9. The germline V gene encodes CDR1 SEHNR and CDR2 FQNEAQ (reference sequence). In DNA form, the CDR3 reads TGTGCCAGCAGCTCCCCCGGACAGGGCTGGGAGCAGTACTTC. Protein product: CASSSPGQGWEQYF.

The chain is built from TRBV7-8 and TRBJ2-5; 8 bases align to TRBD1. Germline V lookup: CDR1 SGHVS, CDR2 FQNEAQ. The junction had 4 bases not matched to a gene; V was cut back by 5 bases and J by 2 bases. This CDR3 has 14 residues. The CDR3 sequence is CASSHYRGQETQYF. The CDR3 nucleotides read TGTGCCAGCAGCCACTACAGGGGGCAAGAGACCCAGTACTTC.

This clonotype was seen repeatedly, ten times or more. The chain uses TRBV7-6 and TRBJ2-3; tentative D call: TRBD2 (6 bases). This CDR3 comprises 16 residues. Germline assignment: CDR1 SGHVS and CDR2 FNYEAQ. V lost 0 bases and J 2 bases, leaving 12 bases between the germline ends. Written as DNA, the CDR3 is TGTGCCAGCAGCTTAGCAGGGACTGCTTACACAGATACGCAGTATTTT. This codes for CASSLAGTAYTDTQYF.

This clonotype was seen a handful of times. The CDR3 DNA reads as TGTGCCAGCAGCTTCAATCCCCTTCAAGAGACCCAGTACTTC. Encoded protein: CASSFNPLQETQYF. The V call is TRBV7-9, the J call TRBJ2-5; D gene uncertain. CDR3 length: 14 amino acids. With 3 bases removed from V and 2 bases from J, the gap between germline ends came to 10 bases. CDR1 is SEHNR, CDR2 FQNEAQ, per germline (reference sequence). The whole variable domain, remainder taken from reference TRBV7-9 and TRBJ2-5, is DTGVSQNPRHKITKRGQNVTFRCDPISEHNRLYWYRQTLGQGPEFLTYFQNEAQLEKSRLLSDRFSAERPKGSFSTLEIQRTEQGDSAMYLCASSFNPLQETQYFGPGTRLLVL.